This T cell receptor beta chain comes out of a study of blood T cells in healthy people across ages. Then a second PCR, running roughly 7 to 11 cycles, was carried out with a sample-barcoded 5' primer and a J-beta primer mix. A single record per CDR3 protein comes from TCRdb applying MiXCR to the 5' RACE reads. This table has roughly 1,500,000 distinct CDR3 sequences, 30% to 40% appearing once. This CDR3 spans 13 amino acids. Trimming took 2 bases from V and 2 from J; bases not matched to a gene: 2. Per the germline V gene, CDR1 is DFQATT and CDR2 is SNEGSKA (reference sequence). The rearrangement joins TRBV20-1 to TRBJ2-7; TRBD2 matches at 8 bases. The receptor comes from a woman aged 25 to 45 in good health. Sequenced sample: blood. In DNA, the CDR3 is TGCAGTGCTAGAAAACTAGCGGCCTACGAGCAGTACTTC. Translating it yields CSARKLAAYEQYF.